These 21 T cell receptor beta chains were sequenced from one sample in a study of T-cell reconstitution after alpha-beta-depleted transplantation in children. Molecular barcoding with unique molecular identifiers was used for the TCRbeta library. One entry per CDR3 protein results from TCRdb running MiXCR on the PCR reads. The sample includes approximately 420,000 distinct CDR3 sequences, roughly 11% of them seen just once. Specimen: PBMCs from the stem cell graft donor, collected from the stem cell graft. The receptor set was obtained from a human donor who donated a stem cell graft to a child with acute myeloid leukemia.

V gene TRBV5-1 combines with J gene TRBJ1-1, with D perhaps TRBD1 (6 bases). Germline V gene lookup returns CDR1 SGHRS and CDR2 YFSETQ. The CDR3 contains 15 residues. V gave up 0 bases and J gave up 1 base, with 10 bases separating them. The CDR3 DNA reads TGCGCCAGCAGCTTGGTGGGGGGCAGGAACACTGAAGCTTTCTTT. It translates to CASSLVGGRNTEAFF.

The chain combines TRBV10-3 with TRBJ2-3; tentative D call: TRBD1 (6 bases). Germline-derived CDR1 and CDR2 are ENHRY and SYGVKD. This CDR3 region has 16 residues. With 3 bases removed from V and 1 base from J, the gap between germline ends came to 14 bases. The CDR3 DNA sequence: TGTGCCATCAGTGACTACACAGGGTTGGGCACAGATACGCAGTATTTT. It codes for CAISDYTGLGTDTQYF.

This clonotype was seen only a few times. The chain couples TRBV6-5 to TRBJ2-7; the match to TRBD1 covers 8 bases. Germline V gene data show CDR1 as MNHEY and CDR2 as SVGAGI. The CDR3 length is 15 residues. The trim removed 1 base at V and 3 bases at J, leaving 5 bases unmatched. This CDR3 reads CASSYLTGDDYEQYV. DNA for the CDR3: TGTGCCAGCAGTTACTTGACAGGGGATGACTACGAGCAGTACGTC.

The chain uses TRBV7-2 and TRBJ2-4; D may be TRBD1 or TRBD2 (5 bases each). Trimming removed 5 bases at V and 9 bases at J, with 14 bases between. Germline CDR1 SGHTA, CDR2 FQGNSA. This CDR3 contains 13 residues. CDR3 residues: CASSPGSRSIQYF. The CDR3, as DNA: TGTGCCAGCAGCCCAGGGAGCCGCTCCATTCAGTACTTC.

There are a few counts of this clonotype. The genes are TRBV14 and TRBJ2-3, with D unresolved. The CDR3 is 13 amino acids. V was clipped by 1 base and J by 4 bases, with 6 bases between them. Germline assignment: CDR1 SGHDN and CDR2 FVKESK. CDR3 DNA sequence: TGTGCCAGCAGCCAAGGCTCGGCAGATACGCAGTATTTT. It translates to CASSQGSADTQYF. Together with reference TRBV14 and TRBJ2-3, the CDR3 gives the full variable domain: EAGVTQFPSHSVIEKGQTVTLRCDPISGHDNLYWYRRVMGKEIKFLLHFVKESKQDESGMPNNRFLAERTGGTYSTLKVQPAELEDSGVYFCASSQGSADTQYFGPGTRLTVL.

This clonotype was observed many times. J is TRBJ2-5 and V is TRBV12-3 or TRBV12-4; TRBD2 aligns across 12 bases. The CDR3 loop spans 15 amino acids. J lost 4 bases, V lost 6 bases, and 6 bases had no gene match. The CDR3 nucleotides read TGTGCCAGCAGCTCTCCGACTAGCGGGAGAGAGACCCAGTACTTC. It yields the protein CASSSPTSGRETQYF.

This clonotype was seen repeatedly, ten times or more. This chain links TRBV28 with TRBJ1-2; D possibly corresponds to TRBD1 (5 bases). Germline lookup yields CDR1 MDHEN and CDR2 SYDVKM. The CDR3 covers 14 residues. The V gene lost 5 bases and the J gene lost 1 base, with 11 bases spanning the gap. CDR3 sequence (DNA): TGTGCCAGCAGTGGGGGGACGCATAACTATGGCTACACCTTC. Protein sequence: CASSGGTHNYGYTF.

The chain has TRBV25-1 and TRBJ1-5, with 8 nucleotides matching TRBD1. The CDR3 has 17 amino acids. The germline gives CDR1 MGHDK, CDR2 SYGVNS. The ends lost 10 bases at V and 6 bases at J; junction bases unmatched: 20. The DNA for the CDR3 is TGTGCCACCAAAAAAGGACAGGGACTTGTTCGGTTTCAGCCCCAGCATTTT. Translating gives CATKKGQGLVRFQPQHF.

This clonotype has just a few counts. The J gene is TRBJ2-2, the V gene TRBV5-4; D is possibly TRBD1 (6 bases). Between the trimmed V and J ends, which lost 4 bases and 6 bases, there was a span of 13 bases. The CDR3 contains 14 residues. The V gene's germline CDR1 is SGHNT and CDR2 YYREEE (reference sequence). DNA for the CDR3: TGTGCCAGCAGCAGGGACCAGGGGTCCGGGGAGCTGTTTTTT. Its protein is CASSRDQGSGELFF.

This sequence joins TRBV7-9 and TRBJ2-3; D gene uncertain. Germline CDR1 and CDR2: SEHNR and FQNEAQ (reference sequence). V was clipped by 3 bases and J by 5 bases, with 9 bases between them. The CDR3 totals 13 residues. The CDR3 DNA reads TGTGCCAGCAGCTTCCTCAGCCTAGATACGCAGTATTTT. It codes for CASSFLSLDTQYF.

V and J are TRBV18 and TRBJ1-3, with no clear D. The CDR3 extends over 13 amino acids. Germline CDR1 KGHSH, CDR2 LQKENI. Between the trimmed V and J ends, which lost 4 bases and 7 bases, there was a span of 11 bases. The CDR3 DNA reads TGTGCCAGCTCACAGGGTCAGGAGAACACCATATATTTT. It is translated as CASSQGQENTIYF.

The V gene is TRBV14, the J gene TRBJ1-1, with 7 bases fitting TRBD1. CDR1 is SGHDN and CDR2 is FVKESK in the germline V gene. V dropped 8 bases and J dropped 7; count of bases not matched to a gene: 10. The CDR3 has 13 amino acids. The CDR3 loop is CASSHVGDSEAFF. The DNA of the CDR3 is TGTGCCAGCTCCCATGTCGGGGACAGTGAAGCTTTCTTT.

The V gene is TRBV7-2, the J gene TRBJ2-3; 12 nucleotides match TRBD2. Germline V lookup: CDR1 SGHTA, CDR2 FQGNSA. The length of the CDR3 is 17 residues. V dropped 5 bases and J dropped 1; count of bases not matched to a gene: 7. As DNA, the CDR3 is TGTGCCAGCAGCATCCCTAGCGGGGGGGGAGGCACAGATACGCAGTATTTT. Translated, it gives CASSIPSGGGGTDTQYF.

This clonotype was seen more than once but under ten times. The chain joins TRBV9 to TRBJ2-3; possible D gene TRBD1, 6 bases. The germline V gene has CDR1 SGDLS and CDR2 YYNGEE. CDR3 length: 13 residues. V gave up 1 base and J gave up 7 bases, with 10 bases separating them. In DNA, the CDR3 is TGTGCCAGCAGCGTATACCAGGGGCATACGCAGTATTTT. This sequence encodes CASSVYQGHTQYF.

This rearrangement joins TRBV27 to TRBJ1-5; 12 bases fit TRBD1. The CDR3 is 14 amino acids. The J segment lost 6 bases and the V segment lost 6 bases, leaving 3 bases of the junction unmatched. CDR1 is MNHEY and CDR2 is SMNVEV in the germline V gene (reference sequence). The CDR3 DNA reads as TGTGCCAGCAGGGGACAGGGGGCTCCTCAGCCCCAGCATTTT. It codes for CASRGQGAPQPQHF.

In this sample, this clonotype turned up many times. This rearrangement joins TRBV12-3 or TRBV12-4 to TRBJ2-3; 7 positions match TRBD2. The V and J ends lost 5 bases and 3 bases, in that order; junction bases with no gene match: 5. The CDR3 contains 14 residues. CDR3 nucleotide sequence: TGTGCCAGCAGTGCTAGCGGAAAAACAGATACGCAGTATTTT. It translates to CASSASGKTDTQYF.

The V gene is TRBV2, the J gene TRBJ2-7, with unresolved D. This CDR3 region has 13 residues. Germline assignment: CDR1 SNHLY and CDR2 FYNNEI. Trimming left V 2 bases short and J 7 bases short, with 12 bases between. CDR3 in amino acids: CASSESDMDEQYF. CDR3 coding DNA: TGTGCCAGCAGTGAATCAGATATGGATGAGCAGTACTTC.

This clonotype was found a few times. This rearrangement joins TRBV5-1 to TRBJ1-1, with 11 bases fitting TRBD1. V lost 4 bases and J lost 7; bases outside the gene matches: 6. The V gene's germline CDR1 is SGHRS and CDR2 YFSETQ. The CDR3 sequence is 14 residues long. CDR3 loop: CASSVDRGLFEAFF. For the CDR3, the DNA is TGCGCCAGCAGCGTGGACAGGGGGCTTTTTGAAGCTTTCTTT.

The chain recombines TRBV20-1 with TRBJ2-5, with a tentative D call TRBD2 (6 bases). The germline V and J ends were trimmed by 7 bases and 2 bases, with 11 bases remaining between them. Germline V lookup: CDR1 DFQATT, CDR2 SNEGSKA (reference sequence). There are 12 residues in the CDR3. The CDR3 loop reads CSDGGGQETQYF. DNA for the CDR3: TGCAGTGATGGGGGAGGACAAGAGACCCAGTACTTC.

This clonotype was counted once. This chain links TRBV9 with TRBJ2-7, with 9 bases lining up with TRBD2. CDR1 SGDLS and CDR2 YYNGEE come from the germline V gene. The CDR3 totals 16 residues. The trim removed 4 bases at V and 2 bases at J, leaving 10 bases unmatched. The CDR3 DNA is TGTGCCAGCAGCCCCCGGACTAGCGTGAATCCCTACGAGCAGTACTTC. This encodes CASSPRTSVNPYEQYF.

This clonotype was found a few times. This chain links TRBV7-2 with TRBJ2-5; D is ambiguous. From germline, CDR1 is SGHTA and CDR2 FQGNSA. V lost 5 bases, J lost 7 bases, and 11 bases lay in between. The CDR3 contains 12 residues. CDR3 DNA: TGTGCCAGCAGCGAACACGTAAGGACCCAGTACTTC. Encoded protein: CASSEHVRTQYF.